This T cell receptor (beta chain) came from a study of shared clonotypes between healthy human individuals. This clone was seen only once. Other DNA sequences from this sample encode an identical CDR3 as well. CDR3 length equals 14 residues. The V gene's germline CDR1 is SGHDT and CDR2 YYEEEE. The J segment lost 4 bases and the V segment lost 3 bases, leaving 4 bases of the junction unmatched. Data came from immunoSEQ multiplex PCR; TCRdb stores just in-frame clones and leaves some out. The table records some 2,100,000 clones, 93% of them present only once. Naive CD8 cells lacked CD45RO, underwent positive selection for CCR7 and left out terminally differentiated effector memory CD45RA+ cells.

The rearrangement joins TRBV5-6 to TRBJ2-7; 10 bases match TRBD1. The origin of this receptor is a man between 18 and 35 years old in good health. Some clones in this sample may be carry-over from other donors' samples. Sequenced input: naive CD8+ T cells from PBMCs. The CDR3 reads CASSWGTGAYEQYF. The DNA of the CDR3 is TGTGCCAGCAGCTGGGGGACAGGGGCTTACGAGCAGTACTTC.